This TCR beta chain was identified in a study of OX40 agonist ivuxolimab in advanced cancers. Overall study context: Patients with hepatocellular carcinoma, melanoma, renal cell or head and neck cancer made up the dose-escalation patients.

CDR1 is SGHAT and CDR2 is FQNNGV in the germline V gene. CDR3 length: 14 amino acids. Trimming removed 2 bases from V and 1 base from J, with 7 bases in between. Whole-study findings and limits: Averaging showed that CD8+ T cells had more expanded clones than CD4+ did.

Some clones are missing from TCRdb's copy, which holds only in-frame ones; the method was immunoSEQ multiplex PCR. This table has 30,000 or so clones, around 80% appearing once. As regards this clone: As yet, its antigen is unknown.

Material: CD4+ or CD8+ T cells sorted from blood, obtained in a trial of the OX40 agonist ivuxolimab. This receptor was identified in an adult with an advanced solid tumor such as melanoma, head and neck, liver or kidney cancer. The V and J genes are TRBV11-2 and TRBJ2-3; D is ambiguous. CDR3 sequence (DNA): TGTGCCAGCAGCTTATCATTGGGCACAGATACGCAGTATTTT. Its protein product is CASSLSLGTDTQYF.